What follows are 27 T cell receptor beta chains derived from one specimen sequenced in a study of T cell responses to AZD1222 COVID-19 vaccine. Clones were read by immunoSEQ multiplex PCR, and TCRdb kept only the in-frame ones, dropping some. The sample includes around 140,000 clones, 85% to 95% of them seen just once. This specimen consisted of peripheral blood, obtained on day 0 of AZD1222 vaccination. The source of these receptors is an adult in good health.

V usage is TRBV7-2 and J usage is TRBJ2-7; D might be TRBD1 (6 bases). Per the germline V gene, CDR1 is SGHTA and CDR2 is FQGNSA. The CDR3 extends over 13 amino acids. V gave up 4 bases and J gave up 2 bases, with 9 bases separating them. CDR3 loop: CASSSSGAYEQYF. CDR3 DNA: TGTGCCAGCAGCTCATCAGGGGCCTACGAGCAGTACTTC.

The CDR3 DNA reads as TGCGCCAGCAGCGTGAGACAGGACCAAGAGACCCAGTACTTC. The encoded protein is CASSVRQDQETQYF. The chain recombines TRBV5-1 with TRBJ2-5; D possibly corresponds to TRBD1 (6 bases). V was trimmed by 4 bases and J by 0 bases, leaving 10 bases between them. This CDR3 is 14 amino acids long. The germline gives CDR1 SGHRS, CDR2 YFSETQ.

The chain uses TRBV6-5 and TRBJ2-7, with TRBD2 identical over 7 bases. The CDR3 has 15 residues. V gave up 10 bases and J gave up 0 bases; unmatched junction bases: 12. Germline CDR1 and CDR2: MNHEY and SVGAGI. CDR3 nucleotide sequence: TGTGCCACCAAATTCAGAGCGGGGATCTCCTACGAGCAGTACTTC. Translated: CATKFRAGISYEQYF.

This clone appeared once. The gene calls are TRBV7-6 and TRBJ1-5; D gene uncertain. Trimming removed 8 bases at V and 3 bases at J, with 11 bases between. This CDR3 region has 13 residues. CDR1 SGHVS and CDR2 FNYEAQ come from the germline V gene. The CDR3 nucleotides are TGTGCCAGCGCAACGGGAATCAATCAGCCCCAGCATTTT. Translated: CASATGINQPQHF.

Written as DNA, the CDR3 is TGTGCCACCAGTGATTTTAGTAGGGTCGGTCAGCCCCAGCATTTT. Protein: CATSDFSRVGQPQHF. This chain links TRBV24-1 with TRBJ1-5; D remains unclear. The germline V and J ends were trimmed by 1 base and 6 bases, with 12 bases remaining between them. The CDR3 is made up of 15 amino acids. The germline gives CDR1 KGHDR, CDR2 SFDVKD.

The gene calls are TRBV5-6 and TRBJ1-6, with D maybe TRBD1 (5 bases). The CDR3 extends over 13 amino acids. The V end was cut by 8 bases, the J end by 6 bases, with 12 bases between. Germline CDR1 is SGHDT and CDR2 is YYEEEE. CDR3 in amino acids: CASSTAFNSPLHF. In nucleotides, the CDR3 is TGTGCCAGTTCGACAGCGTTTAATTCACCCCTCCACTTT.

The chain couples TRBV20-1 to TRBJ2-7; the D gene could be TRBD1 or TRBD2 (5 bases each). The V and J ends lost 3 bases and 2 bases respectively, with 11 bases between them. The CDR3 is made up of 13 amino acids. Germline CDR1 and CDR2: DFQATT and SNEGSKA (reference sequence). The CDR3 sequence is CSASQGVAYEQYF. CDR3 DNA: TGCAGTGCTAGTCAGGGAGTTGCCTACGAGCAGTACTTC.

The V and J genes are TRBV19 and TRBJ1-5; 10 bases agree with TRBD1. The CDR3 extends over 15 amino acids. Per germline, CDR1 LNHDA and CDR2 SQIVND (reference sequence). With V trimmed by 11 bases and J by 3 bases, 10 bases remained unmatched. The chain's CDR3 is CASKPGQGYNQPQHF. CDR3 coding DNA: TGTGCCTCGAAACCGGGACAGGGGTACAATCAGCCCCAGCATTTT.

The chain employs TRBV6-1 and TRBJ2-1; tentatively, D is TRBD1 (5 bases). Trimming took 2 bases from V and 7 from J, leaving 15 bases between them. The germline CDR1 and CDR2 sequences are MNHNS and SASEGT. The CDR3 loop spans 15 amino acids. The CDR3, as DNA: TGTGCCAGCAGTGAACTGGACACCTTGGGGAATGAGCAGTTCTTC. This translates into CASSELDTLGNEQFF.

The table lists this clone with many counts. The J gene is TRBJ2-7, the V gene TRBV7-9; possibly TRBD1 for D (5 bases). V lost 1 base to trimming and J lost 3 bases, with 10 bases between them. Germline V gives CDR1 SEHNR, CDR2 FQNEAQ (reference sequence). The length of the CDR3 is 14 residues. The CDR3 bases are TGTGCCAGCAGCTTAGAAGGGGCCCTCTACGAGCAGTACTTC. Its translation: CASSLEGALYEQYF.

The CDR3, as DNA: TGTGCCAGCAGCTTGCCCAATTTGGAAGAGACCCAGTACTTC. Translated, it gives CASSLPNLEETQYF. The J gene is TRBJ2-5, the V gene TRBV5-4; D is uncertain. V dropped 1 base and J dropped 3 bases, with 10 bases sitting between them. Germline values: CDR1 SGHNT, CDR2 YYREEE (reference sequence). This CDR3 contains 14 residues. Combining the CDR3 with reference TRBV5-4 and TRBJ2-5 gives the whole variable domain ETGVTQSPTHLIKTRGQQVTLRCSSQSGHNTVSWYQQALGQGPQFIFQYYREEENGRGNFPPRFSGLQFPNYSSELNVNALELDDSALYLCASSLPNLEETQYFGPGTRLLVL.

The chain combines TRBV28 with TRBJ2-1; D tentatively reads TRBD1 or TRBD2 (6 bases each). Trimming pared 3 bases from V and 3 bases from J, leaving 12 bases between. CDR1 and CDR2 (germline): MDHEN, SYDVKM. This CDR3 has 15 amino acids. The CDR3: CASSFWGALYNEQFF. CDR3 nucleotide sequence: TGTGCCAGCAGTTTTTGGGGGGCCCTCTACAATGAGCAGTTCTTC.

The CDR3 nucleotides are TGTGCCATCAGGGAAGGACAGGGCGGGTGGGGAGCTTTCTTT. It yields the protein CAIREGQGGWGAFF. This rearrangement joins TRBV10-3 to TRBJ1-1, with TRBD1 matching over 8 bases. The CDR3 is 14 amino acids. The junction had 13 bases not matched to a gene; V was cut back by 6 bases and J by 10 bases. Germline CDR1 ENHRY, CDR2 SYGVKD.

V is TRBV12-3 or TRBV12-4 and J is TRBJ1-6; TRBD1 is a possible D gene (5 bases). The CDR3 covers 12 residues. V dropped 6 bases and J dropped 14 bases, with 14 bases sitting between them. CDR3 DNA sequence: TGTGCCAGCAGGCCAGCCGGGGGGGCCCTCCACTTT. This encodes CASRPAGGALHF.

The rearrangement joins TRBV7-9 to TRBJ1-1; 10 nucleotides align to TRBD1. The CDR3 is made up of 16 amino acids. Germline lookup yields CDR1 SEHNR and CDR2 FQNEAQ (reference sequence). The ends lost 10 bases at V and 0 bases at J; junction bases unmatched: 11. CDR3 loop: CATRGQGDLMNTEAFF. The CDR3 DNA is TGTGCCACTCGAGGACAGGGGGATCTCATGAACACTGAAGCTTTCTTT.

The rearrangement uses TRBV5-7 and TRBJ1-2, with 9 bases identical to TRBD1. TRBV5-7 carries the ORF label, with uncertain function. The CDR3 has 14 residues. Trimming at V came to 4 bases and at J to 4 bases, leaving 5 bases not matched to a gene. This CDR3 reads CASSTTGQGYGYTF. In DNA form, the CDR3 reads TGTGCCAGCAGCACGACGGGACAGGGCTATGGCTACACCTTC.

This clone turned up a few times. The chain links TRBV7-9 to TRBJ1-2, with D perhaps matching TRBD1 (5 bases). V lost 3 bases, J lost 6 bases, and 11 bases lay in between. Per the germline V gene, CDR1 is SEHNR and CDR2 is FQNEAQ (reference sequence). This CDR3 has 13 residues. The CDR3 region is CASSFSGGNGYTF. The CDR3 DNA follows: TGTGCCAGCAGCTTTAGTGGGGGGAATGGCTACACCTTC.

This chain joins TRBV12-3 or TRBV12-4 and TRBJ2-7; D ambiguous. The CDR3 consists of 11 residues. V was cut by 8 bases and J by 4 bases, with 9 bases left in between. CDR3 bases: TGTGCCAGCGGCCCCGCTTACGAGCAGTACTTC. Translation: CASGPAYEQYF.

The chain couples TRBV7-2 to TRBJ2-7; possibly TRBD1 for D (5 bases). The CDR3 is 13 residues long. The V and J ends lost 5 bases and 6 bases respectively, with 14 bases between them. Germline loops: CDR1 SGHTA, CDR2 FQGNSA. This CDR3 is CASSPTVGVEQYF. The CDR3 nucleotides are TGTGCCAGCAGCCCGACAGTAGGGGTCGAGCAGTACTTC.

The genes are TRBV5-1 and TRBJ2-5; D may be TRBD1 or TRBD2 (5 bases each). The CDR3 contains 13 residues. Germline V gene data show CDR1 as SGHRS and CDR2 as YFSETQ. Trimming took 2 bases from V and 1 from J, leaving 6 bases between them. CDR3 sequence reads: CASSFGAQETQYF. CDR3 bases: TGCGCCAGCAGCTTCGGGGCCCAAGAGACCCAGTACTTC.

This clone came up many times. V and J are TRBV7-9 and TRBJ1-1; no clear D gene. V lost 5 bases to trimming and J lost 7 bases, with 11 bases between them. Germline V gives CDR1 SEHNR, CDR2 FQNEAQ (reference sequence). This CDR3 has 12 residues. CDR3: CASSEREIEAFF. CDR3 sequence (DNA): TGTGCCAGCAGCGAGAGGGAAATTGAAGCTTTCTTT.

Of note for this clone: Other DNA variants within this sample encode the same CDR3. J is TRBJ1-5 and V is TRBV6-1; D not resolved. The V gene's germline CDR1 is MNHNS and CDR2 SASEGT. With 3 bases removed from V and 4 bases from J, the gap between germline ends came to 1 base. The CDR3 length is 11 residues. CDR3: CASSENQPQHF. CDR3 in DNA: TGTGCCAGCAGTGAGAATCAGCCCCAGCATTTT.

The chain combines TRBV4-3 with TRBJ2-7, with D maybe TRBD1 (5 bases). V was shortened by 1 base and J by 2 bases, with 12 bases between the two germline ends. From germline, CDR1 is LGHNA and CDR2 YSLEER. The CDR3 sequence is 15 residues long. The CDR3 nucleotides are TGCGCCAGCAGCCAAGGGACATTGGGAACCTACGAGCAGTACTTC. Its translation is CASSQGTLGTYEQYF.

This clone has just one count. This rearrangement joins TRBV5-1 to TRBJ1-6; D not certain. V was shortened by 4 bases and J by 8 bases, with 13 bases between the two germline ends. The CDR3 loop spans 14 amino acids. CDR1 is SGHRS and CDR2 is YFSETQ in the germline V gene. DNA for the CDR3: TGCGCCAGCAGCCGCGACGGCGGTGATTCACCCCTCCACTTT. It specifies CASSRDGGDSPLHF.

V and J are TRBV11-2 and TRBJ2-7; perhaps TRBD1 as D (5 bases). The CDR3 totals 14 residues. The V gene lost 1 base and the J gene lost 2 bases, with 9 bases spanning the gap. Per the germline V gene, CDR1 is SGHAT and CDR2 is FQNNGV. The CDR3 sequence is CASSLGTTTYEQYF. DNA of the CDR3: TGTGCCAGCAGCTTAGGGACAACTACCTACGAGCAGTACTTC.

V is TRBV21-1 and J is TRBJ1-5. TRBV21-1 is a recognized pseudogene. This CDR3 has 15 amino acids. The CDR3 here is CASSYIVSGNQPQHF. CDR3 sequence (DNA): TGTGCCAGCAGCTATATCGTTTCGGGCAATCAGCCCCAGCATTTT.

V usage is TRBV19 and J usage is TRBJ2-7; 8 nucleotides match TRBD1. This CDR3 spans 15 amino acids. Germline V gives CDR1 LNHDA, CDR2 SQIVND (reference sequence). With 3 bases clipped from V and 1 base from J, the junction kept 5 bases outside the gene matches. The CDR3 DNA reads TGTGCCAGTAGTATCGGGACAGGCCAATCCTACGAGCAGTACTTC. The encoded protein is CASSIGTGQSYEQYF.